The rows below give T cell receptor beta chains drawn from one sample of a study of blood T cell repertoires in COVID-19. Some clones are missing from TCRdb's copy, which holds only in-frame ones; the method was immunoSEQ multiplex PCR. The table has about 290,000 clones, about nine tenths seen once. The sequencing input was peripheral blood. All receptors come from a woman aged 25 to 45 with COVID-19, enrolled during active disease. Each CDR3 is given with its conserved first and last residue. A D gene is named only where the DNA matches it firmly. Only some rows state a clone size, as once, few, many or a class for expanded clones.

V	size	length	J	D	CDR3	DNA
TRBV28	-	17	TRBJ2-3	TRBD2	CASSYRSGLLAADTQYF	TGTGCCAGCAGTTACCGAAGTGGCCTCCTAGCGGCAGATACGCAGTATTTT
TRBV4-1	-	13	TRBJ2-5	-	CASSLFIRETQYF	TGCGCCAGCAGCCTATTCATACGGGAGACCCAGTACTTC
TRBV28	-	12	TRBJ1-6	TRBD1	CASSPTGSALHF	TGTGCCAGCAGTCCGACAGGGTCGGCCCTCCACTTT
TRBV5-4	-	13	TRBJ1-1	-	CASSFEVNTEAFF	TGTGCCAGCAGCTTTGAGGTGAACACTGAAGCTTTCTTT
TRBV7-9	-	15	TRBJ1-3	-	CASSFGGATGNTIYF	TGTGCCAGCAGCTTTGGGGGGGCGACCGGAAACACCATATATTTT
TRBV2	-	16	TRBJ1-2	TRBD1	CASSEETGGVSYGYTF	TGTGCCAGCAGTGAAGAGACAGGGGGCGTCAGCTATGGCTACACCTTC
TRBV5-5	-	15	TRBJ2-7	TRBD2	CASSFGLAGSYEQYF	TGTGCCAGCAGCTTTGGACTAGCGGGGAGCTACGAGCAGTACTTC
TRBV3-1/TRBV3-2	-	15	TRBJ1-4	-	CASSQSTATNEKLFF	TGTGCCAGCAGCCAATCCACAGCAACTAATGAAAAACTGTTTTTT
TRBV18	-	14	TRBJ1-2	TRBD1	CASSPQQGARGYTF	TGTGCCAGCTCACCACAACAGGGGGCCAGGGGCTACACCTTC
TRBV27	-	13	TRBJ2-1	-	CASSLSGFGEQFF	TGTGCCAGCAGTTTATCAGGATTCGGGGAGCAGTTCTTC
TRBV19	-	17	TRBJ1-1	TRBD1	CASSNGDRWAKNTEAFF	TGTGCCAGTAGTAACGGGGACAGGTGGGCGAAGAACACTGAAGCTTTCTTT
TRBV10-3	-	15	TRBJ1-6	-	CAISPLDNGNSPLHF	TGTGCCATCAGCCCCCTGGACAACGGGAATTCACCCCTCCACTTT
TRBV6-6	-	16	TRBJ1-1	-	CASSYRVYGADTEAFF	TGTGCCAGCAGTTACCGAGTATACGGAGCGGACACTGAAGCTTTCTTT
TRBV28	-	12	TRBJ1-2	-	CASSLNFYGYTF	TGTGCCAGCAGTTTGAACTTTTATGGCTACACCTTC
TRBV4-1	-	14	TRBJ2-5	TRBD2	CASSQSRGEETQYF	TGCGCCAGCAGCCAATCGCGGGGGGAAGAGACCCAGTACTTC
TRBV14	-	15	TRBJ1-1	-	CASSQTPQGNTEAFF	TGTGCCAGCAGCCAAACCCCGCAGGGGAACACTGAAGCTTTCTTT
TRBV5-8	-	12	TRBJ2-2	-	CASKGGTGELFF	TGTGCCAGCAAAGGAGGAACCGGGGAGCTGTTTTTT
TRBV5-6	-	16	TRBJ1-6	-	CASSLAGDFSNSPLHF	TGTGCCAGCAGCTTGGCAGGGGATTTTAGTAATTCACCCCTCCACTTT
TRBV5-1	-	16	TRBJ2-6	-	CASSLGPGSGANVLTF	TGCGCCAGCAGCTTGGGTCCAGGCTCAGGGGCCAACGTCCTGACTTTC
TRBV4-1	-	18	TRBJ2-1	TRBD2	CASSQADMGLSSYNEQFF	TGCGCCAGCAGCCAAGCGGATATGGGACTAAGCTCCTACAATGAGCAGTTCTTC
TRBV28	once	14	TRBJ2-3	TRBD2	CASSLGGEADTQYF	TGTGCCAGCAGTTTGGGGGGGGAGGCAGATACGCAGTATTTT
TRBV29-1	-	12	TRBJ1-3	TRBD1	CSVRDRGIAIYF	TGCAGCGTAAGGGACAGGGGTATCGCCATATATTTT
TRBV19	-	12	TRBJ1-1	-	CASSAGSVGAFF	TGTGCCAGTAGTGCCGGGTCGGTTGGAGCTTTCTTT
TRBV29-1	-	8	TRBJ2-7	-	CSVVGSGF	TGCAGCGTTGTCGGCTCGGGCTTC
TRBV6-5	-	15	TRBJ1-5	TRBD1	CASSYDRGLGQPQHF	TGTGCCAGCAGTTATGACAGGGGATTGGGTCAGCCCCAGCATTTT
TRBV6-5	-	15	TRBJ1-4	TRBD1	CASRLNPGQDEKLFF	TGTGCCAGCAGATTAAATCCGGGACAGGATGAAAAACTGTTTTTT
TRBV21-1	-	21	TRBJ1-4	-	CASSKEISTAARVATNEKLFF	TGTGCCAGCAGCAAAGAAATCTCAACAGCGGCGAGAGTTGCAACTAATGAAAAACTGTTTTTT
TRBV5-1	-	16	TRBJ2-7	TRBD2	CASSLRASGGVNEQYF	TGCGCCAGCAGCCTCCGGGCTAGCGGGGGGGTTAACGAGCAGTACTTC
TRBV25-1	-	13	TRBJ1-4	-	CASSGSPGGKLFF	TGTGCCAGCAGTGGTTCCCCCGGAGGCAAACTGTTTTTT
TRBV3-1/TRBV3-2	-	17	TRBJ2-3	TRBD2	CASSHPLRGGRTDTQYF	TGTGCCAGCAGCCACCCCTTGCGGGGGGGCCGGACAGATACGCAGTATTTT
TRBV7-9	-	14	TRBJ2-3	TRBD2	CASSLVAGQNTQYF	TGTGCCAGCAGCTTAGTAGCGGGCCAGAATACGCAGTATTTT
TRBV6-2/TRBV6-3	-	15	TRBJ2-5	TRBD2	CASSLTGTSRETQYF	TGTGCCAGCAGCCTCACTGGGACTAGCAGAGAGACCCAGTACTTC
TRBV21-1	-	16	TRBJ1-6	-	CASSKGIARGNSPLHF	TGTGCCAGCAGCAAAGGGATAGCCAGGGGAAATTCACCCCTCCACTTT
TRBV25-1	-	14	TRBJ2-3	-	CASSEFVGTDTQYF	TGTGCCAGCAGTGAATTCGTCGGGACAGATACGCAGTATTTT
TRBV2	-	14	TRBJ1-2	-	CATFPATAPYGYTF	TGTGCCACCTTCCCAGCGACGGCCCCCTATGGCTACACCTTC
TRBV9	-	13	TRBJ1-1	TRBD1	CASSVAGGPEAFF	TGTGCCAGCAGCGTAGCAGGGGGACCTGAAGCTTTCTTT
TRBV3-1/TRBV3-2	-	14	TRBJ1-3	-	CASSLSEGGNTIYF	TGTGCCAGCAGCCTGTCCGAGGGAGGAAACACCATATATTTT
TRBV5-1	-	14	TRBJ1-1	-	CASSLIRANTEAFF	TGCGCCAGCAGCTTGATCAGGGCCAACACTGAAGCTTTCTTT
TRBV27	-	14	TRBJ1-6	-	CASTFNRYNSPLHF	TGTGCCAGCACGTTTAACAGATATAATTCACCCCTCCACTTT
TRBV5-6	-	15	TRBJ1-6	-	CASSFTVEGISPLHF	TGTGCCAGCAGCTTCACGGTGGAGGGAATCTCACCCCTCCACTTT
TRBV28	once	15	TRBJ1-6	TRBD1	CASSWTGSYNSPLHF	TGTGCCAGCAGTTGGACAGGGTCCTATAATTCACCCCTCCACTTT
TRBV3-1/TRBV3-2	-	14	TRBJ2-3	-	CASSSQGGSDTQYF	TGTGCCAGCAGCTCCCAGGGGGGTTCAGATACGCAGTATTTT
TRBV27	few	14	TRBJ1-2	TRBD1	CASSLDRGRNGYTF	TGTGCCAGCAGTCTTGACAGGGGGAGGAATGGCTACACCTTC
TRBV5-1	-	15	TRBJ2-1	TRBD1	CATGPGTGGNNEQFF	TGCGCCACCGGCCCCGGGACAGGGGGAAACAATGAGCAGTTCTTC
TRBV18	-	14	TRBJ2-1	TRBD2	CASSPMGGDNEQFF	TGTGCCAGCTCACCAATGGGGGGGGACAATGAGCAGTTCTTC
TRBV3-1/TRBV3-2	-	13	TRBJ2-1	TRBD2	CASSSGGSVEQFF	TGTGCCAGCTCTAGCGGGGGGTCGGTTGAGCAGTTCTTC
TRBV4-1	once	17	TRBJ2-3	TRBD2	CASSQLLAGGRRDTQYF	TGCGCCAGCAGCCAACTACTAGCGGGGGGCCGGAGAGATACGCAGTATTTT
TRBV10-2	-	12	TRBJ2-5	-	CASSSSPETQYF	TGCGCCAGCAGTTCTAGCCCAGAGACCCAGTACTTC
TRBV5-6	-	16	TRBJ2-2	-	CASSWTPGKNTGELFF	TGTGCCAGCAGCTGGACCCCGGGGAAGAACACCGGGGAGCTGTTTTTT
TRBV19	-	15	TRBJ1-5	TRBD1	CASTPDRVSNQPQHF	TGTGCCAGTACCCCGGACAGGGTAAGCAATCAGCCCCAGCATTTT
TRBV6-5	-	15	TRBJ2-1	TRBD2	CASAEAGTSLHEQFF	TGTGCCAGCGCCGAGGCCGGGACTAGTTTGCATGAGCAGTTCTTC
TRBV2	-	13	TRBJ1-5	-	CASKRDASQPQHF	TGTGCCAGCAAGCGGGACGCCTCTCAGCCCCAGCATTTT
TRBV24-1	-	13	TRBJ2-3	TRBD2	CATSDSGVNTQYF	TGTGCCACCAGTGATAGCGGGGTGAATACGCAGTATTTT
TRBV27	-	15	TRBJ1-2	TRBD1	CASRGLGRGFYGYTF	TGTGCCAGCAGGGGACTCGGCAGGGGGTTTTATGGCTACACCTTC
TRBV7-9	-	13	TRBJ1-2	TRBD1	CASSAGQGDGYTF	TGTGCCAGCAGCGCTGGACAGGGGGATGGCTACACCTTC
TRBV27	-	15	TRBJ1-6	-	CASSKRSSYNSPLHF	TGTGCCAGCAGTAAGCGGAGCTCCTATAATTCACCCCTCCACTTT
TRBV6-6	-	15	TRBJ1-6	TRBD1	CASSYSDRAGSPLHF	TGTGCCAGCAGTTACTCGGACAGGGCGGGCTCACCCCTCCACTTT